The clone carrying this TCR beta chain was seen once. Its antigen is currently unknown. The record originates from a study of T cell repertoires and Cas9 in healthy adults. Overall study: CD4 and CD8 compartments: SpCas9-reactive T cells profiled for potency, cytotoxicity, lineage.

Repertoires were generated with immunoSEQ multiplex PCR, while TCRdb's copy carries only in-frame clones and drops some. The sample contains more than 20,000 clones, around 92% of which appear only once. The CDR3 has 15 residues. Germline V lookup: CDR1 LNHDA, CDR2 SQIVND (reference sequence). V gave up 3 bases and J gave up 9 bases, with 21 bases separating them. Whole-study findings and limits: SpCas9-reactive effector T cells were reportedly restrained in vitro by SpCas9-reactive regulatory T cells.

The TCR was taken from a human donor in good health. Sequences were obtained from CD4+ effector T cells (CD127+, CD25-, CD137-, CD154-) from PBMCs; culture status not recorded. The V and J genes are TRBV19 and TRBJ2-7; D is perhaps TRBD2 (6 bases). This CDR3 reads CASSIDWGNLGGQYV. CDR3 DNA: TGTGCCAGTAGTATTGACTGGGGCAACCTGGGGGGGCAGTACGTC.